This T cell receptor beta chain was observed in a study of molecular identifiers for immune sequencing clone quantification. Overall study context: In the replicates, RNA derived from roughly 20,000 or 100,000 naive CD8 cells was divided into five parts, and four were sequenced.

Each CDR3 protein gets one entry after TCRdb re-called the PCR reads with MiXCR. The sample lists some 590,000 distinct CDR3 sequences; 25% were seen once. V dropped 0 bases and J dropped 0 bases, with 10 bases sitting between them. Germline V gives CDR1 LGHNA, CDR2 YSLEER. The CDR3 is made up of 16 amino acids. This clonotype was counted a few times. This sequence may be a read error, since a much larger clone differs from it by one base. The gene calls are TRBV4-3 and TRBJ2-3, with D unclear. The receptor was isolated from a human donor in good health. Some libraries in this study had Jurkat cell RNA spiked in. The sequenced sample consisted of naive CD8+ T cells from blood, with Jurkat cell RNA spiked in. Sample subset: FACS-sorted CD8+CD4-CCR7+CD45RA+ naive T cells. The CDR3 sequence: CASSQEEHASTDTQYF. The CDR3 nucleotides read TGCGCCAGCAGCCAAGAAGAGCATGCTAGCACAGATACGCAGTATTTT.